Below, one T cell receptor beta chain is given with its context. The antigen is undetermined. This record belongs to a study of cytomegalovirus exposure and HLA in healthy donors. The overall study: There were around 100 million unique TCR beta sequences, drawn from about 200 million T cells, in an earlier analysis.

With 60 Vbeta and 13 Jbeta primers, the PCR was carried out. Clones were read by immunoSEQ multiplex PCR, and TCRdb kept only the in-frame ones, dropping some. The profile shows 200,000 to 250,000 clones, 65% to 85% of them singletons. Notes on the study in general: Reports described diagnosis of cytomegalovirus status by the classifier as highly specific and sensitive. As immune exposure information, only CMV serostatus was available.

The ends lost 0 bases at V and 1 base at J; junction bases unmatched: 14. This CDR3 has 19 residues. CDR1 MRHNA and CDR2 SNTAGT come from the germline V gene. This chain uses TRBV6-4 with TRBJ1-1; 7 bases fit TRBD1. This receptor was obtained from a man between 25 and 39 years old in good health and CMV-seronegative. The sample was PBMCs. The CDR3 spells CASSDSNEDRLVENTEAFF. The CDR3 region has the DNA TGTGCCAGCAGTGACTCGAACGAGGACAGGTTGGTAGAGAACACTGAAGCTTTCTTT.